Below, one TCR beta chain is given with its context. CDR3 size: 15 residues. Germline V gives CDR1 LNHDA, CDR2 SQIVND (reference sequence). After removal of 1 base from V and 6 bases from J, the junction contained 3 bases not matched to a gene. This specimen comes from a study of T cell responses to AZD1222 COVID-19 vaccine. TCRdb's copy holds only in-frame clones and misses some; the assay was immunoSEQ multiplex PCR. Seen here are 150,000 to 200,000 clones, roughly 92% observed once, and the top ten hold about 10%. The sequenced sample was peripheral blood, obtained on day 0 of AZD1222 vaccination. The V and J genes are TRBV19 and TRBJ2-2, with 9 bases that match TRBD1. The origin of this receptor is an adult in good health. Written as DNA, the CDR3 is TGTGCCAGTAGTATAGGGGACAGGGTGGCCGGGGAGCTGTTTTTT. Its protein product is CASSIGDRVAGELFF.